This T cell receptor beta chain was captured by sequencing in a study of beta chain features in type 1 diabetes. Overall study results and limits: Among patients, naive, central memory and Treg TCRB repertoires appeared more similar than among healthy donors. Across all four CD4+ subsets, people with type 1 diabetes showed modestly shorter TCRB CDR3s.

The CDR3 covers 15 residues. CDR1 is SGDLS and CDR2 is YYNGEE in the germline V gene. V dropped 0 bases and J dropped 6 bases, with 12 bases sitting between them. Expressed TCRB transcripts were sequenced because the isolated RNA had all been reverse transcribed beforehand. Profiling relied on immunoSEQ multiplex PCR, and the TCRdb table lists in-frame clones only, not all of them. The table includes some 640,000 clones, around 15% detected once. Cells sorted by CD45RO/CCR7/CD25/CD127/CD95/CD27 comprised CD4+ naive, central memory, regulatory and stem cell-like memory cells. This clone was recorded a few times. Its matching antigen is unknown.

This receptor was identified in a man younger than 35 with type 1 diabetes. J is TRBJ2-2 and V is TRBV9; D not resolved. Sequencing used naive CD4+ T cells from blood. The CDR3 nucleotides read TGTGCCAGCAGCGTAGCCCCAACTGAGCCCGGGGAGCTGTTTTTT. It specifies CASSVAPTEPGELFF. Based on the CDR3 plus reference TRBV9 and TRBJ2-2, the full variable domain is DSGVTQTPKHLITATGQRVTLRCSPRSGDLSVYWYQQSLDQGLQFLIQYYNGEERAKGNILERFSAQQFPDLHSELNLSSLELGDSALYFCASSVAPTEPGELFFGEGSRLTVL.